This TCR beta chain was sequenced during a study of glioma-infiltrating T cells. In germline, CDR1 is MNHNS, CDR2 SASEGT. The CDR3 runs to 18 residues. The iRepertoire nested amplicon-rescue multiplex PCR amplified TCR alpha and beta CDR3s from RNA. MiXCR, applied by TCRdb to the multiplex PCR reads, yields one record per CDR3 protein. Altogether 90,000 or so distinct CDR3 sequences are present, around 40% being singletons, with the ten largest covering more than 30%. As concerns this clonotype: The junction and the germline gene differ at one end; a read error may be behind it.

The chain recombines TRBV6-1 with TRBJ2-5; TRBD2 matches at 16 bases. Sequencing input: glioma tissue, nonneoplastic brain tissue, or PBMCs (not recorded which). The receptor was isolated from a human donor with low-grade glioma or glioblastoma, undergoing nonglioma brain surgery, or in good health (not recorded which). Written as DNA, the CDR3 is TGTGCCAGCAGGATCTCCGGGACTAGCGGGAGGGAGCAAGAGACCCAGAACTTC. It yields the protein CASRISGTSGREQETQNF.